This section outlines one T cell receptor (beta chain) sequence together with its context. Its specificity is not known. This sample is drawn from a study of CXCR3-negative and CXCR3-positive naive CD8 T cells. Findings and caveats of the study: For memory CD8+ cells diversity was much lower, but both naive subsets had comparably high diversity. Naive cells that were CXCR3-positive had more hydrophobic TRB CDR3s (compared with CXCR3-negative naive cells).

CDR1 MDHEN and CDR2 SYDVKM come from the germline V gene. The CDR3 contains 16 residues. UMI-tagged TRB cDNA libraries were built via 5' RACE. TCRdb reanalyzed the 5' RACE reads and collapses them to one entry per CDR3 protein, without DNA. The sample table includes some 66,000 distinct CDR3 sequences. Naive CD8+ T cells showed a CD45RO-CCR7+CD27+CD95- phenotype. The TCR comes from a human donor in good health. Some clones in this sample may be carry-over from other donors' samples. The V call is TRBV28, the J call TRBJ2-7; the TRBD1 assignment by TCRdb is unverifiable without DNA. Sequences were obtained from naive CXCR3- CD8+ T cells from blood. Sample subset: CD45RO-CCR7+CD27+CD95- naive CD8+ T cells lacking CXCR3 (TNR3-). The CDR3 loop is CASSLGRGVLNYEQYF.